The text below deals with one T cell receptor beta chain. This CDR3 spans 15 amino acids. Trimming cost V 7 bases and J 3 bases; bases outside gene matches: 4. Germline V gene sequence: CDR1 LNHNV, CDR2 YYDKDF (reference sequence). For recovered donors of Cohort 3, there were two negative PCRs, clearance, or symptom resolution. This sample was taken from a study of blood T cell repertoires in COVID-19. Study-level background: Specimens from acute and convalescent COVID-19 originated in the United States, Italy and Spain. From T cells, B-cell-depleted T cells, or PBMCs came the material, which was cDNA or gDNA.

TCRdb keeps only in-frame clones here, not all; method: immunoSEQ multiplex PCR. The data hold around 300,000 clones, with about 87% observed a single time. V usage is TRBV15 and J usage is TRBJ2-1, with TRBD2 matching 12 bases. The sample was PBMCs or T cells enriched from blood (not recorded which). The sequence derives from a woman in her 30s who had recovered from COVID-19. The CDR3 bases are TGTGCCACCACACGGACTAGCGGGGACTACAATGAGCAGTTCTTC. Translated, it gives CATTRTSGDYNEQFF.